These T cell receptor beta chains were read from a single sample in a study of T cell changes during pregnancy in multiple sclerosis. TCRdb's copy holds only in-frame clones and misses some; the assay was immunoSEQ multiplex PCR. Here the sample spans 45,000 to 60,000 clones, approximately 92% being singletons. The sample here was CD4+ T cells from peripheral blood mononuclear cells, taken in the third trimester of pregnancy. The receptors stem from a female donor with multiple sclerosis, enrolled in a pregnancy study. CDR3s include the opening cysteine and the closing phenylalanine or tryptophan. A D gene is named only where the DNA matches it firmly. A clone size is listed for some rows: how often the clone was seen (once, few, many), or a class if it is expanded.

V gene,J gene,clone size,D gene,CDR3 protein,CDR3 DNA
TRBV19,TRBJ1-1,once,NA,CASSIGGARNTEAFF,TGTGCCAGTAGTATAGGGGGCGCAAGGAACACTGAAGCTTTCTTT
TRBV6-5,TRBJ2-5,once,NA,CASSYSRVQETQYF,TGTGCCAGCAGTTACTCGAGAGTACAAGAGACCCAGTACTTC
TRBV2,TRBJ1-2,NA,TRBD1,CASSNEGDRDRYTF,TGTGCCAGCAGTAACGAAGGGGACAGGGATCGCTACACCTTC
TRBV27,TRBJ2-3,NA,NA,CASSPSPRDTDTQYF,TGTGCCAGCAGCCCTTCCCCCAGGGACACAGATACGCAGTATTTT
TRBV27,TRBJ1-2,NA,NA,CASSSPGRGTPGYTF,TGTGCCAGCAGTTCTCCCGGACGGGGAACCCCTGGCTACACCTTC
TRBV4-1,TRBJ1-6,NA,NA,CASSRFRTADNSPLHF,TGCGCCAGCAGCCGATTTCGGACAGCGGATAATTCACCCCTCCACTTT
TRBV2,TRBJ1-1,NA,NA,CASRWGGRTFTEAFF,TGTGCCAGCAGATGGGGGGGGCGGACGTTCACTGAAGCTTTCTTT
TRBV7-3,TRBJ2-1,few,TRBD2,CASSLTLAGTTEQFF,TGTGCCAGCAGCTTAACGCTAGCGGGGACGACTGAGCAGTTCTTC
TRBV10-3,TRBJ2-5,NA,TRBD2,CASGGSETQYF,TGTGCCAGCGGGGGTTCAGAGACCCAGTACTTC
TRBV7-3,TRBJ2-5,NA,TRBD2,CASSLGSGGLETQYF,TGTGCCAGCAGCTTGGGTAGCGGGGGGCTGGAGACCCAGTACTTC
TRBV9,TRBJ2-2,NA,TRBD1,CASSLTGSGELFF,TGTGCCAGCTCGCTGACAGGGTCCGGGGAGCTGTTTTTT
TRBV27,TRBJ1-2,NA,NA,CASSLQGHYGYTF,TGTGCCAGCAGTTTACAGGGGCACTATGGCTACACCTTC
TRBV4-3,TRBJ1-3,NA,TRBD1,CASSQDPVGTGQGGSGNTIYF,TGCGCCAGCAGCCAAGATCCCGTCGGGACAGGCCAAGGAGGTTCTGGAAACACCATATATTTT
TRBV7-9,TRBJ2-6,NA,NA,CASSLGGAGANVLTF,TGTGCCAGCAGCTTAGGGGGGGCTGGGGCCAACGTCCTGACTTTC
TRBV12-1,TRBJ1-2,NA,NA,CASSFPDKAWSGYTF,TGTGCCAGCAGCTTCCCCGATAAAGCCTGGAGCGGCTACACCTTC
TRBV4-2,TRBJ1-1,NA,TRBD1,CASSQDEQGGFEAFF,TGTGCCAGCAGCCAAGATGAACAAGGGGGCTTCGAAGCTTTCTTT
TRBV9,TRBJ2-1,NA,TRBD1,CARRTGEYNEQFF,TGTGCCAGAAGGACAGGGGAATACAATGAGCAGTTCTTC
TRBV19,TRBJ1-5,NA,NA,CASSDTGNQPQHF,TGTGCCAGTAGTGACACAGGGAATCAGCCCCAGCATTTT
TRBV5-6,TRBJ1-5,NA,NA,CASSSLRTGNQPQHF,TGTGCCAGCAGCTCTCTACGGACTGGCAATCAGCCCCAGCATTTT
TRBV9,TRBJ2-1,few,TRBD2,CASSVDGGGSYNEQFF,TGTGCCAGCAGCGTAGATGGCGGGGGCTCCTACAATGAGCAGTTCTTC
TRBV7-2,TRBJ1-5,NA,TRBD1,CASSLVGGGNQPQHF,TGTGCCAGCAGCTTAGTAGGGGGCGGCAATCAGCCCCAGCATTTT
TRBV7-2,TRBJ2-7,NA,TRBD1,CASSLTDRGSYEQYF,TGTGCCAGCAGCTTAACGGACAGGGGCTCCTACGAGCAGTACTTC
TRBV6-6,TRBJ2-1,NA,TRBD1,CASNPTWTGSRNEQFF,TGTGCCAGCAACCCGACCTGGACAGGGAGCAGAAATGAGCAGTTCTTC